The 32 T cell receptor beta chains below were found in one sample sequenced in a study of high-grade serous ovarian cancer treatment subgroups. Method: immunoSEQ multiplex PCR; TCRdb's copy keeps in-frame clones and lacks some. The sample contains 7,600 or so clones, 65% to 80% of which appear only once. The tumor samples were collected prior to definitive surgery or chemotherapy. Sequenced sample: tumor tissue. The receptor set was obtained from a human donor with high-grade serous ovarian cancer.

There are a few counts of this clone. V is TRBV4-1 and J is TRBJ2-7, with 7 bases identical to TRBD2. The J segment lost 2 bases and the V segment lost 1 base, leaving 2 bases of the junction unmatched. CDR1 and CDR2 (germline): MGHRA, YSYEKL. This CDR3 is 14 amino acids long. CDR3 loop: CASSQVLAAYEQYF. In DNA, the CDR3 is TGCGCCAGCAGCCAAGTGCTAGCGGCCTACGAGCAGTACTTC.

The chain employs TRBV9 and TRBJ2-5, with 8 nucleotides matching TRBD2. J gave up 1 base and V 0 bases, and 8 bases lay outside the gene matches. The length of the CDR3 is 17 residues. The germline V gene has CDR1 SGDLS and CDR2 YYNGEE. CDR3 DNA sequence: TGTGCCAGCAGCGTAGGGAGGGCGGCGGGAGGCCAAGAGACCCAGTACTTC. Translating gives CASSVGRAAGGQETQYF.

The rearrangement links TRBV5-4 to TRBJ2-3; 7 bases map to TRBD1. CDR1 and CDR2 from the germline V gene are SGHNT and YYREEE (reference sequence). This CDR3 region has 17 residues. J gave up 3 bases and V 3 bases, and 13 bases lay outside the gene matches. CDR3 coding DNA: TGTGCCAGCAGCTCCCCTCGTGAGGGGGCAAGAACAGATACGCAGTATTTT. Protein sequence: CASSSPREGARTDTQYF.

The rearrangement links TRBV5-1 to TRBJ2-3; 10 nucleotides agree with TRBD2. This CDR3 region has 15 residues. Per the germline V gene, CDR1 is SGHRS and CDR2 is YFSETQ. The V gene end was trimmed by 7 bases and the J gene end by 5 bases; junction bases not matched to a gene: 10. Written as DNA, the CDR3 is TGCGCCAGCGCCCCCGGGACTAGCGCCGAAGATACGCAGTATTTT. Amino acid sequence: CASAPGTSAEDTQYF.

V is TRBV5-6 and J is TRBJ2-5, with D maybe TRBD1 (5 bases). Trimming cost V 2 bases and J 5 bases, with 16 bases left between them. CDR1 is SGHDT, CDR2 YYEEEE, per germline. There are 15 residues in the CDR3. CDR3 protein: CASSFRVGNSETQYF. In DNA form, the CDR3 reads TGTGCCAGCAGCTTCAGGGTTGGGAATTCGGAGACCCAGTACTTC.

The chain carries TRBV19 and TRBJ2-4, with D maybe TRBD2 (6 bases). CDR3 length equals 19 residues. Trimming took off 5 bases at V and 0 bases at J, with 23 bases between the two ends. Germline loops: CDR1 LNHDA, CDR2 SQIVND (reference sequence). The CDR3 is CASSRLPPGDSVAKNIQYF. CDR3 bases: TGTGCCAGTAGTCGACTTCCCCCGGGGGATTCCGTAGCCAAAAACATTCAGTACTTC. The entire variable domain, with the rest obtained from reference TRBV19 and TRBJ2-4, is as follows: DGGITQSPKYLFRKEGQNVTLSCEQNLNHDAMYWYRQDPGQGLRLIYYSQIVNDFQKGDIAEGYSVSREKKESFPLTVTSAQKNPTAFYLCASSRLPPGDSVAKNIQYFGAGTRLSVL.

Only a few counts were recorded for this clone. The chain joins TRBV5-5 to TRBJ2-3, with D unclear. Germline V gives CDR1 SGHKS, CDR2 YYEKEE (reference sequence). Trimming removed 2 bases from V and 0 bases from J, with 7 bases in between. The CDR3 has 14 amino acids. CDR3 sequence reads: CASSFYSSTDTQYF. The CDR3 coding sequence is TGTGCCAGCAGCTTTTACAGTAGCACAGATACGCAGTATTTT.

The gene calls are TRBV6-5 and TRBJ2-2; TRBD1 agrees at 8 bases. CDR3 length: 14 amino acids. Unmatched junction bases numbered 10, after V lost 8 bases and J lost 8 bases. Looked up from germline, CDR1 is MNHEY and CDR2 is SVGAGI. The CDR3 sequence: CASRNQGAAGELFF. CDR3 nucleotide sequence: TGTGCCAGCCGCAACCAGGGGGCTGCGGGGGAGCTGTTTTTT.

The V and J genes are TRBV7-3 and TRBJ1-6, with 10 bases that match TRBD1. The germline gives CDR1 SGHTA, CDR2 FQGTGA. Losses at the gene ends were 5 bases for V and 8 bases for J; bases not matched to a gene: 3. This CDR3 contains 14 residues. This chain's CDR3 is CASSPGQGDSPLHF. For the CDR3, the DNA is TGTGCCAGCAGCCCCGGACAGGGGGATTCACCCCTCCACTTT.

The gene calls are TRBV30 and TRBJ1-1; no clear D gene. Germline assignment: CDR1 GTSNPN and CDR2 SVGIG (reference sequence). The CDR3 runs 16 residues. V lost 6 bases and J lost 0, with 20 bases in between. The CDR3 nucleotides are TGTGCCTGCCTGAACCGGGCAGACTCCATGAACACTGAAGCTTTCTTT. Translated: CACLNRADSMNTEAFF.

The gene calls are TRBV4-2 and TRBJ2-1; TRBD1 matches 9 bases. The CDR3 sequence is 14 residues long. Trimming removed 4 bases from V and 9 bases from J; junction bases left unmatched: 7. Germline CDR1 and CDR2: LGHNA and YNFKEQ. CDR3 sequence reads: CASSPGTGGSEQFF. CDR3 sequence (DNA): TGTGCCAGCAGCCCTGGCACAGGGGGCAGTGAGCAGTTCTTC.

For this clone: A junction end diverges from the germline sequence, so it may reflect a read error. The gene calls are TRBV6-4 and TRBJ2-3; D might be TRBD1 (6 bases). The CDR3 sequence is 14 residues long. Germline CDR1 is MRHNA and CDR2 is SNTAGT. The CDR3 nucleotides read TGTGCCAGCAGCTCAAAAGGGGTAGGGGCAGGGGATGGTTTT. Its translation is CASSSKGVGAGDGF.

The chain has TRBV27 and TRBJ2-6, with D possibly TRBD2 on 6 matching bases. V was pared by 5 bases and J by 0 bases, with 20 bases between. CDR1 is MNHEY, CDR2 SMNVEV, per germline (reference sequence). This CDR3 is 19 amino acids long. CDR3 in DNA: TGTGCCAGCAGTCCGCGGGGAAGGGGCCCTCTCTCTGGGGCCAACGTCCTGACTTTC. It encodes CASSPRGRGPLSGANVLTF.

The rearrangement joins TRBV10-3 to TRBJ2-7; D call uncertain. With 0 bases removed from V and 4 bases from J, the gap between germline ends came to 13 bases. Germline V gene data show CDR1 as ENHRY and CDR2 as SYGVKD. The CDR3 covers 15 residues. Here the CDR3 DNA reads TGTGCCATCAGTGAGTCTAGTGGGGTGGGTTACGAGCAGTACTTC. Encoded protein: CAISESSGVGYEQYF.

V usage is TRBV6-5 and J usage is TRBJ2-2, with 8 nucleotides matching TRBD2. The V gene's germline CDR1 is MNHEY and CDR2 SVGAGI. The CDR3 extends over 14 amino acids. The CDR3 DNA reads as TGTGCAGGGAGCCTAGCGGGGAACACCGGGGAGCTGTTTTTT. Protein sequence: CAGSLAGNTGELFF.

This clone was observed once. CDR3 in DNA: TGTGCCAGCAGCTTACCGGGTCCCTACGAGCAGTACTTC. Translated, it gives CASSLPGPYEQYF. This chain uses TRBV5-6 with TRBJ2-7, with no clear D. V lost 2 bases, J lost 2 bases, and 8 bases lay in between. CDR1 is SGHDT and CDR2 is YYEEEE in the germline V gene. The CDR3 is made up of 13 amino acids.

This clone was seen only a few times. The V call is TRBV5-1, the J call TRBJ2-3; 11 nucleotides match TRBD2. Germline CDR1 reads SGHRS; CDR2 reads YFSETQ. The junction had 9 bases not matched to a gene; V was cut back by 1 base and J by 5 bases. The CDR3 is made up of 17 amino acids. The chain's CDR3 is CASSLFLLAGDRDTQYF. The CDR3 nucleotides are TGCGCCAGCAGCTTGTTTCTACTAGCGGGAGATCGAGATACGCAGTATTTT. Together with reference TRBV5-1 and TRBJ2-3, the CDR3 gives the full variable domain: KAGVTQTPRYLIKTRGQQVTLSCSPISGHRSVSWYQQTPGQGLQFLFEYFSETQRNKGNFPGRFSGRQFSNSRSEMNVSTLELGDSALYLCASSLFLLAGDRDTQYFGPGTRLTVL.

This clone was counted only a few times. The chain carries TRBV5-1 and TRBJ2-4; D might be TRBD1 (7 bases). Germline lookup yields CDR1 SGHRS and CDR2 YFSETQ. There are 15 residues in the CDR3. The ends were cut back, 6 bases at V and 8 bases at J, with 21 bases in the middle. The CDR3 is CASTHGGGGLDIQYF. The CDR3, as DNA: TGCGCCAGCACGCACGGAGGGGGCGGTTTAGACATTCAGTACTTC.

The chain couples TRBV28 to TRBJ2-1; TRBD2 is a possible D gene (6 bases). The CDR3 length is 16 residues. Between the trimmed V and J ends, which lost 5 bases and 12 bases, there was a span of 26 bases. Germline V gene data show CDR1 as MDHEN and CDR2 as SYDVKM. The CDR3 DNA reads TGTGCCAGCAGTCCTCAGGCCGCTCCTAGCGCGTGGGGGCAGTTCTTC. Translated: CASSPQAAPSAWGQFF.

V gene TRBV5-4 combines with J gene TRBJ2-2; 8 nucleotides agree with TRBD2. Trimming cost V 0 bases and J 5 bases; bases outside gene matches: 3. The CDR3 totals 15 residues. Germline V gene lookup returns CDR1 SGHNT and CDR2 YYREEE (reference sequence). This CDR3 reads CASSLDTGGTGELFF. CDR3 bases: TGTGCCAGCAGCTTGGATACGGGAGGGACCGGGGAGCTGTTTTTT.

By share, this clone counts as large. J is TRBJ1-1 and V is TRBV19; D gene ambiguous. The CDR3 runs 13 residues. The ends were cut back, 10 bases at V and 0 bases at J, with 12 bases in the middle. Germline V gene lookup returns CDR1 LNHDA and CDR2 SQIVND (reference sequence). The CDR3 DNA reads TGTGCCACCGCGGGGAACATGAACACTGAAGCTTTCTTT. It encodes CATAGNMNTEAFF.

V is TRBV5-4 and J is TRBJ2-7; D may be TRBD1 or TRBD2 (5 bases each). The CDR3 runs to 16 residues. The V end lost 4 bases, the J end lost 4 bases, and 21 bases lay between the germline ends. Germline V gene sequence: CDR1 SGHNT, CDR2 YYREEE (reference sequence). The CDR3 nucleotides are TGTGCCAGCAGCCGGGGAACCTGGGGGAGACGGTACGAGCAGTACTTC. Its translation: CASSRGTWGRRYEQYF. The full variable domain, its missing parts supplied by reference TRBV5-4 and TRBJ2-7, is ETGVTQSPTHLIKTRGQQVTLRCSSQSGHNTVSWYQQALGQGPQFIFQYYREEENGRGNFPPRFSGLQFPNYSSELNVNALELDDSALYLCASSRGTWGRRYEQYFGPGTRLTVT.

This chain joins TRBV7-8 and TRBJ2-7; 13 bases line up with TRBD2. The CDR3 covers 17 residues. Germline CDR1 SGHVS, CDR2 FQNEAQ. The ends lost 5 bases at V and 6 bases at J; junction bases unmatched: 13. In DNA, the CDR3 is TGTGCCAGCAGCGTCGCGGGACTAGCGGGGCCGAACGGCGAGCAGTACTTC. Its translation is CASSVAGLAGPNGEQYF.

This clone was seen once. This chain links TRBV18 with TRBJ2-2, with D unclear. Near its end, the DNA agrees better with TRBJ1-3, so the J call may be wrong. Germline V gene lookup returns CDR1 KGHSH and CDR2 LQKENI. The CDR3 totals 11 residues. As DNA, the CDR3 is TGTGCCAGCTCACCCCAGGACACCATATATTTT. Translated, it gives CASSPQDTIYF.

The DNA of the CDR3 is TGTGCCAGCAGAGAAACGGGAAGCTCCTACAATGAGCAGTTCTTC. Amino acid sequence: CASRETGSSYNEQFF. The chain joins TRBV7-2 to TRBJ2-1, with a weak D call TRBD2 (5 bases). V was pared by 6 bases and J by 0 bases, with 12 bases between. Germline V CDR1 and CDR2: SGHTA, FQGNSA. The CDR3 loop spans 15 amino acids.

This clone was detected only a few times. The CDR3 here is CASSLRLGGINTGELFF. CDR3 nucleotides: TGCGCCAGCAGCTTGCGTCTGGGGGGAATAAACACCGGGGAGCTGTTTTTT. The chain is built from TRBV5-1 and TRBJ2-2, with D perhaps TRBD2 (6 bases). Trimming took off 1 base at V and 2 bases at J, with 15 bases between the two ends. The CDR3 runs 17 residues. Germline V CDR1 and CDR2: SGHRS, YFSETQ.

The genes are TRBV5-1 and TRBJ2-2; D is perhaps TRBD1 or TRBD2 (5 bases each). CDR3 size: 14 residues. Germline CDR1 reads SGHRS; CDR2 reads YFSETQ. Trimming pared 3 bases from V and 7 bases from J, leaving 13 bases between. CDR3 protein: CASSWGSVLGELFF. CDR3 bases: TGCGCCAGCAGCTGGGGGTCAGTACTCGGGGAGCTGTTTTTT.

The chain recombines TRBV28 with TRBJ1-1; 7 bases agree with TRBD1. Germline values: CDR1 MDHEN, CDR2 SYDVKM. The CDR3 has 15 amino acids. J was trimmed by 0 bases and V by 1 base; bases with no gene match: 2. Here the CDR3 reads CASSLSQGMNTEAFF. The CDR3 DNA is TGTGCCAGCAGTTTATCACAGGGGATGAACACTGAAGCTTTCTTT.

This clone showed up just a few times. This chain connects TRBV4-2 to TRBJ2-7; 8 bases line up with TRBD2. V shed 5 bases and J 3 bases; nucleotides not matched to a gene: 6. The CDR3 runs 14 residues. The V gene's germline CDR1 is LGHNA and CDR2 YNFKEQ. CDR3 DNA: TGTGCCAGCAGCTCGCCACGGGGGGGCTACGAGCAGTACTTC. Its protein product is CASSSPRGGYEQYF.

The V call is TRBV4-1, the J call TRBJ2-7; TRBD2 agrees at 7 bases. Germline trimming cut 0 bases from V and 6 bases from J; bases unmatched to any gene: 5. The germline CDR1 and CDR2 sequences are MGHRA and YSYEKL. The CDR3 is 14 residues long. The CDR3 reads CASSQDRASGEQYF. CDR3 DNA: TGCGCCAGCAGCCAAGACCGTGCTAGCGGCGAGCAGTACTTC.

This clone was found once. The rearrangement links TRBV5-1 to TRBJ2-5; TRBD2 might be the D (6 bases). CDR3 length equals 14 residues. Germline CDR1 reads SGHRS; CDR2 reads YFSETQ. V lost 0 bases and J lost 4, with 10 bases in between. This CDR3 reads CASSLGGVGETQYF. CDR3 sequence (DNA): TGCGCCAGCAGCTTGGGGGGGGTAGGAGAGACCCAGTACTTC.

This clone was observed once. The chain employs TRBV2 and TRBJ2-3, with a possible D match to TRBD1 (5 bases). The V gene lost 1 base and the J gene lost 1 base, with 9 bases spanning the gap. The CDR3 extends over 15 amino acids. Germline CDR1 is SNHLY and CDR2 is FYNNEI. CDR3 amino acids: CASSEDQGGTDTQYF. The DNA for the CDR3 is TGTGCCAGCAGTGAAGATCAGGGTGGCACAGATACGCAGTATTTT.